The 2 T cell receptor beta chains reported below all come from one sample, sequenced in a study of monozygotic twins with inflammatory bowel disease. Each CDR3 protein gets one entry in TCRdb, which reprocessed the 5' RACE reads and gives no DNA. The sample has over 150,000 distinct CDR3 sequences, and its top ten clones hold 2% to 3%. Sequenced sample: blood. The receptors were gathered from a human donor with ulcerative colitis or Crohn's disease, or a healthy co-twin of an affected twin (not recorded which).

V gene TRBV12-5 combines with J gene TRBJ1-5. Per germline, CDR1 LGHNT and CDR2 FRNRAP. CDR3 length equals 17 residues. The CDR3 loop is CASGLVDSGRSNQPQHF.

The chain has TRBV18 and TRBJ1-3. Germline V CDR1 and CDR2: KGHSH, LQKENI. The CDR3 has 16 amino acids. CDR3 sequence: CASSQGRPKTGNTIYF.